The 24 T cell receptor beta chains presented below share a single source sample, sequenced in a study of blood T cell repertoires in COVID-19. Clones were sequenced by immunoSEQ multiplex PCR, and TCRdb holds only the in-frame ones, with some missing. The sample includes around 330,000 clones, over 80% of them seen just once. The specimen was PBMCs or T cells enriched from blood (not recorded which). The source is a woman aged 18-29 years who had recovered from COVID-19.

This clone was seen just once. This chain connects TRBV7-9 to TRBJ1-2, with 7 bases lining up with TRBD1. The V and J ends lost 5 bases and 4 bases, in that order; junction bases with no gene match: 4. In germline, CDR1 is SEHNR, CDR2 FQNEAQ (reference sequence). The CDR3 runs 13 residues. CDR3 bases: TGTGCCAGCAGCCCCGGGACAGTCTATGGCTACACCTTC. The encoded protein is CASSPGTVYGYTF.

The chain couples TRBV7-3 to TRBJ1-2, with TRBD1 as a possible D gene (6 bases). The CDR3 contains 12 residues. Trimming took off 8 bases at V and 7 bases at J, with 14 bases between the two ends. Germline V gene sequence: CDR1 SGHTA, CDR2 FQGTGA. The CDR3 sequence is CASPNRDGGYTF. The DNA for the CDR3 is TGTGCCAGCCCGAACAGGGACGGTGGCTACACCTTC.

The V and J genes are TRBV18 and TRBJ1-1; D remains ambiguous. This CDR3 contains 14 residues. Germline V gene data show CDR1 as KGHSH and CDR2 as LQKENI. V gave up 6 bases and J gave up 1 base, with 12 bases separating them. The CDR3 loop reads CASSHGFRNTEAFF. The CDR3, as DNA: TGTGCCAGCTCCCACGGTTTTCGGAACACTGAAGCTTTCTTT.

This chain links TRBV28 with TRBJ1-5; D possibly corresponds to TRBD1 (6 bases). This CDR3 spans 14 amino acids. Germline values: CDR1 MDHEN, CDR2 SYDVKM. V shed 8 bases and J shed 9 bases, with 20 bases lying between them. CDR3 sequence (DNA): TGTGCCAGCTCCAATCGGGGACACGGAGGGCCCCAGCATTTT. It translates to CASSNRGHGGPQHF.

This rearrangement joins TRBV7-9 to TRBJ2-5; 9 nucleotides agree with TRBD2. Germline lookup yields CDR1 SEHNR and CDR2 FQNEAQ (reference sequence). Germline trimming cut 3 bases from V and 3 bases from J; bases unmatched to any gene: 8. This CDR3 region has 16 residues. This chain's CDR3 is CASSLTSGRLKETQYF. In nucleotides, the CDR3 is TGTGCCAGCAGCTTGACTAGCGGTAGGCTTAAAGAGACCCAGTACTTC.

This chain links TRBV5-5 with TRBJ1-1, with D possibly being TRBD1 (5 bases). Trimming pared 0 bases from V and 4 bases from J, leaving 16 bases between. CDR1 SGHKS and CDR2 YYEKEE come from the germline V gene (reference sequence). The CDR3 is made up of 16 amino acids. The CDR3 DNA follows: TGTGCCAGCAGCTTGGAAGGGGATCCCTTTATCACTGAAGCTTTCTTT. It translates to CASSLEGDPFITEAFF.

This sequence joins TRBV18 and TRBJ1-4; 7 bases are a match to TRBD1. Germline trimming cut 4 bases from V and 4 bases from J; bases unmatched to any gene: 3. The CDR3 runs 14 residues. Germline V CDR1 and CDR2: KGHSH, LQKENI. CDR3: CASSRDRRNEKLFF. Written as DNA, the CDR3 is TGTGCCAGCTCACGGGACAGACGTAATGAAAAACTGTTTTTT.

The rearrangement links TRBV4-2 to TRBJ1-2; 9 bases are shared with TRBD1. V shed 4 bases and J 2 bases; nucleotides not matched to a gene: 5. The germline CDR1 and CDR2 sequences are LGHNA and YNFKEQ. The CDR3 has 15 residues. The CDR3 bases are TGTGCCAGCAGCCCTGTCGGGACAGGGAACTATGGCTACACCTTC. It is translated as CASSPVGTGNYGYTF.

The chain carries TRBV7-9 and TRBJ2-7; TRBD1 matches at 8 bases. This CDR3 spans 14 amino acids. CDR1 and CDR2 (germline): SEHNR, FQNEAQ (reference sequence). Trimming removed 5 bases from V and 4 bases from J; junction bases left unmatched: 7. This CDR3 is CASSIPGGMYEQYF. The CDR3 DNA is TGTGCCAGCAGCATTCCAGGGGGCATGTACGAGCAGTACTTC.

The V and J genes are TRBV5-1 and TRBJ2-1, with a weak D call TRBD2 (5 bases). Trimming took off 0 bases at V and 7 bases at J, with 11 bases between the two ends. The germline CDR1 and CDR2 sequences are SGHRS and YFSETQ. The CDR3 is 14 residues long. DNA of the CDR3: TGCGCCAGCAGCTTGGTTGGCCCGGGAAATGAGCAGTTCTTC. Translating gives CASSLVGPGNEQFF.

The chain uses TRBV2 and TRBJ2-3; 7 nucleotides match TRBD2. V trimming: 6 bases; J trimming: 6 bases; junction bases outside the gene matches: 9. Looked up from germline, CDR1 is SNHLY and CDR2 is FYNNEI. The CDR3 is 14 residues long. The CDR3 DNA reads TGTGCCAGCAGAATAGCGGGTCTCCCGGATACGCAGTATTTT. It yields the protein CASRIAGLPDTQYF.

The chain carries TRBV19 and TRBJ2-7, with TRBD2 matching 10 bases. CDR3 size: 14 residues. Germline V gene sequence: CDR1 LNHDA, CDR2 SQIVND (reference sequence). Trimming cost V 6 bases and J 3 bases; bases outside gene matches: 5. CDR3: CASSRTSGNYEQYF. The CDR3 DNA reads TGTGCCAGTAGCCGGACTAGCGGTAACTACGAGCAGTACTTC.

CDR3 nucleotides: TGTGCCAGCAGCGCAAGAGTAGCCACAGATACGCAGTATTTT. Protein sequence: CASSARVATDTQYF. The chain has TRBV9 and TRBJ2-3; D gene ambiguous. CDR1 and CDR2 from the germline V gene are SGDLS and YYNGEE. CDR3 length equals 14 residues. V was clipped by 3 bases and J by 2 bases, with 10 bases between them.

CDR3 in amino acids: CASNDLGASQPQHF. CDR3 nucleotide sequence: TGTGCCAGCAACGATCTGGGGGCATCGCAGCCCCAGCATTTT. V usage is TRBV6-5 and J usage is TRBJ1-5; D might be TRBD1 (6 bases). Germline V gives CDR1 MNHEY, CDR2 SVGAGI. V gave up 7 bases and J gave up 7 bases, with 17 bases separating them. The CDR3 loop spans 14 amino acids.

The rearrangement links TRBV14 to TRBJ1-1; D might be TRBD1 (6 bases). The V gene lost 4 bases and the J gene lost 0 bases, with 15 bases spanning the gap. The CDR3 is 16 amino acids. Per germline, CDR1 SGHDN and CDR2 FVKESK. The CDR3 sequence: CASSPRDGTMNTEAFF. CDR3 coding DNA: TGTGCCAGCAGCCCAAGGGACGGGACAATGAACACTGAAGCTTTCTTT.

The CDR3, as DNA: TGTGCCAGCAGCCAAGGAGGAAACAGGGGGAATGAAAAACTGTTTTTT. Protein product: CASSQGGNRGNEKLFF. The gene calls are TRBV4-2 and TRBJ1-4; 8 positions agree with TRBD1. This CDR3 is 16 amino acids long. The V and J ends lost 1 base and 5 bases, in that order; junction bases with no gene match: 6. Germline V CDR1 and CDR2: LGHNA, YNFKEQ.

The V call is TRBV7-2, the J call TRBJ1-2; possibly TRBD1 for D (5 bases). Germline loops: CDR1 SGHTA, CDR2 FQGNSA. CDR3 length: 13 amino acids. Trimming shortened V by 7 bases and J by 5 bases, and 14 bases separated the two germline ends. This CDR3 reads CASIRTGGYGYTF. The CDR3, as DNA: TGTGCCAGCATCCGAACGGGGGGGTATGGCTACACCTTC.

This clone was seen a few times. The J gene is TRBJ2-7, the V gene TRBV5-7; 8 bases are shared with TRBD1. TRBV5-7 is known as an ORF, though its function is uncertain. V shed 4 bases, J shed 3 bases, and the junction held 12 bases outside the gene matches. This CDR3 is 16 amino acids long. This CDR3 reads CASSREPDRAVYEQYF. The CDR3 DNA sequence: TGTGCCAGCAGCCGGGAACCGGACAGGGCAGTCTACGAGCAGTACTTC.

This clone has only one observation. The chain links TRBV10-2 to TRBJ1-2; 9 bases map to TRBD1. J gave up 4 bases and V 10 bases, and 7 bases lay outside the gene matches. The CDR3 is 13 amino acids. The germline gives CDR1 WSHSY, CDR2 SAAADI. CDR3 protein: CATGTGQGYGYTF. As DNA, the CDR3 is TGCGCCACCGGAACGGGACAGGGCTATGGCTACACCTTC.

The chain is built from TRBV10-3 and TRBJ1-2; 10 positions agree with TRBD1. This CDR3 region has 14 residues. Per the germline V gene, CDR1 is ENHRY and CDR2 is SYGVKD. V shed 3 bases, J shed 8 bases, and the junction held 6 bases outside the gene matches. CDR3 nucleotide sequence: TGTGCCATCAGTGAATCGAGGACAGGGGGAGGCTACACCTTC. It encodes CAISESRTGGGYTF.

The CDR3 nucleotides are TGTGCCAGCAGCTATAGGGACAGGGGAAATGAGCAGTTCTTC. Protein sequence: CASSYRDRGNEQFF. This chain joins TRBV11-2 and TRBJ2-1, with TRBD1 identical over 10 bases. The CDR3 length is 14 residues. J gave up 7 bases and V 4 bases, and 4 bases lay outside the gene matches. The germline V gene has CDR1 SGHAT and CDR2 FQNNGV.

The rearrangement joins TRBV27 to TRBJ1-2; the D gene is possibly TRBD1 (5 bases). V was clipped by 6 bases and J by 2 bases, with 19 bases between them. CDR1 MNHEY and CDR2 SMNVEV come from the germline V gene (reference sequence). This CDR3 is built from 16 residues. Here the CDR3 reads CASSSGTGDNNYGYTF. CDR3 sequence (DNA): TGTGCCAGCAGCTCAGGAACAGGAGACAACAACTATGGCTACACCTTC.

The chain joins TRBV18 to TRBJ1-2; 9 nucleotides line up with TRBD1. Trimming at V came to 5 bases and at J to 5 bases, leaving 3 bases not matched to a gene. Per germline, CDR1 KGHSH and CDR2 LQKENI. The CDR3 has 13 residues. The CDR3 coding sequence is TGTGCCAGCTCAAGGACAGGGGCATATGGCTACACCTTC. Protein product: CASSRTGAYGYTF.

The gene calls are TRBV24-1 and TRBJ2-7, with 12 bases lining up with TRBD1. V shed 3 bases and J 5 bases; nucleotides not matched to a gene: 7. CDR1 and CDR2 (germline): KGHDR, SFDVKD. This CDR3 spans 16 amino acids. The CDR3 DNA reads as TGTGCCACCAGTGATGCTGGGACAGGGGGCTTCAACGAGCAGTACTTC. Translation gives CATSDAGTGGFNEQYF.